The clone carrying this T cell receptor beta chain was observed many times. Its antigen is currently unknown. Not enrolled were patients with uncontrolled infection, other autoimmune disease, pregnancy or lactation. Clinical symptoms, serum thyroxine, TRAb, thyroid ultrasound and orbital computed tomography established diagnosis. The sample belongs to a study of T cells in Graves' hyperthyroidism and ophthalmopathy. Across the study: Peripheral blood draws took place at initial diagnosis, ahead of any treatment. Study-wide results and limits: Researchers found most expanded thyroid clonotypes above 0.001 in blood as well.

TCR beta CDR3 regions were amplified from RNA transcripts. The TCR CDR3 first-round RT-PCR relied on the HTBI primer set. MiXCR was run by TCRdb on the multiplex PCR reads, yielding one entry per CDR3 protein. The table lists 300,000 to 500,000 distinct CDR3 sequences, over 12% of them singletons, with 25% to 30% in the top ten. In germline, CDR1 is ENHRY, CDR2 SYGVKD. V gave up 5 bases and J gave up 2 bases, with 13 bases separating them. The CDR3 is 14 residues long. The sequencing input was blood. The chain is built from TRBV10-3 and TRBJ2-7; no clear D gene. This sequence originates from a man between 50 and 59 years old with Graves' ophthalmopathy. CDR3 sequence (DNA): TGTGCCATCAGTACCGGTGGGCAGGCCTACGAGCAGTACTTC. Residues: CAISTGGQAYEQYF.